This passage covers 7 T cell receptor beta chains from one sample sequenced in a study of T cells in localized non-small cell lung cancer. Profiled with immunoSEQ multiplex PCR; TCRdb holds only in-frame clones, not every one. The data contain roughly 34,000 clones, around 84% of them singletons. The sequences come from peripheral blood, collected before any cancer treatment. Source of these receptors: a male donor older than 55 with stage III lung adenocarcinoma.

V usage is TRBV2 and J usage is TRBJ2-1; 12 bases align to TRBD2. The CDR3 has 14 amino acids. CDR1 is SNHLY, CDR2 FYNNEI, per germline. V lost 8 bases and J lost 1; bases outside the gene matches: 0. The CDR3 reads CASGTSGSYNEQFF. The CDR3 DNA reads as TGTGCCAGCGGGACTAGCGGGTCCTACAATGAGCAGTTCTTC. Based on the CDR3 plus reference TRBV2 and TRBJ2-1, the full variable domain is EPEVTQTPSHQVTQMGQEVILRCVPISNHLYFYWYRQILGQKVEFLVSFYNNEISEKSEIFDDQFSVERPDGSNFTLKIRSTKLEDSAMYFCASGTSGSYNEQFFGPGTRLTVL.

This chain joins TRBV7-2 and TRBJ2-5; possibly TRBD1 for D (5 bases). V was cut by 5 bases and J by 2 bases, with 15 bases left in between. The germline V gene encodes CDR1 SGHTA and CDR2 FQGNSA. This CDR3 is built from 15 residues. The CDR3 coding sequence is TGTGCCAGCAGCACCTTTTGGGGCAATCAAGAGACCCAGTACTTC. Translation gives CASSTFWGNQETQYF.

This CDR3 is CSVGGHLTDTQYF. The DNA of the CDR3 is TGCAGCGTGGGGGGACACCTCACAGATACGCAGTATTTT. V gene TRBV29-1 combines with J gene TRBJ2-3; D assignment may be TRBD1 or TRBD2 (6 bases each). The CDR3 has 13 amino acids. V was shortened by 6 bases and J by 2 bases, with 12 bases between the two germline ends. CDR1 and CDR2 (germline): SQVTM, ANQGSEA.

The CDR3 sequence: CASPPRGAGVFTDTQYF. In nucleotides, the CDR3 is TGTGCCAGTCCCCCTCGGGGGGCAGGGGTATTCACAGATACGCAGTATTTT. V gene TRBV19 combines with J gene TRBJ2-3; TRBD2 is a possible D gene (7 bases). The germline V gene has CDR1 LNHDA and CDR2 SQIVND (reference sequence). Between the trimmed V and J ends, which lost 8 bases and 2 bases, there was a span of 23 bases. The CDR3 has 17 residues.

J is TRBJ2-1 and V is TRBV11-2, with 8 bases fitting TRBD2. In germline, CDR1 is SGHAT, CDR2 FQNNGV. The CDR3 totals 15 residues. V trimming: 0 bases; J trimming: 2 bases; junction bases outside the gene matches: 0. The CDR3 coding sequence is TGTGCCAGCAGCTTAGAGCGGGGGGCCTACAATGAGCAGTTCTTC. This gives the protein CASSLERGAYNEQFF.

This chain uses TRBV2 with TRBJ2-2; D gene ambiguous. Trimming stripped 6 bases from V and 9 bases from J, with 11 bases between. The CDR3 length is 12 residues. The germline V gene has CDR1 SNHLY and CDR2 FYNNEI. In DNA form, the CDR3 reads TGTGCCAGCAGCATGGGGAAGAGGGAGCTGTTTTTT. It codes for CASSMGKRELFF. Full variable domain (remainder filled in from reference TRBV2 and TRBJ2-2): EPEVTQTPSHQVTQMGQEVILRCVPISNHLYFYWYRQILGQKVEFLVSFYNNEISEKSEIFDDQFSVERPDGSNFTLKIRSTKLEDSAMYFCASSMGKRELFFGEGSRLTVL.

The rearrangement joins TRBV5-6 to TRBJ1-6; D is unclear. The CDR3 covers 16 residues. Germline V gene lookup returns CDR1 SGHDT and CDR2 YYEEEE. The V end was cut by 4 bases, the J end by 0 bases, with 11 bases between. The DNA of the CDR3 is TGTGCCAGCAGCGGGCCGGGGAGCTCCTATAATTCACCCCTCCACTTT. Protein product: CASSGPGSSYNSPLHF.